The 11 T cell receptor beta chains below all came from one sample that was sequenced in a study of blood T cell repertoires in COVID-19. This table comes from immunoSEQ multiplex PCR, and its TCRdb copy is limited to in-frame clones, with some not included. The table includes about 180,000 clones, roughly 82% detected once. Sequenced sample: peripheral blood. These receptors all stem from a woman aged 70 to 79 with acute or convalescent COVID-19.

The genes are TRBV6-5 and TRBJ2-3, with 9 bases that match TRBD2. Per germline, CDR1 MNHEY and CDR2 SVGAGI. The CDR3 is made up of 14 amino acids. The trim removed 6 bases at V and 3 bases at J, leaving 4 bases unmatched. The CDR3 sequence is CASRPGLATDTQYF. CDR3 sequence (DNA): TGTGCCAGCAGACCGGGACTAGCTACAGATACGCAGTATTTT.

This rearrangement joins TRBV5-8 to TRBJ1-2, with 8 bases lining up with TRBD1. This CDR3 is built from 16 residues. Trimming cost V 4 bases and J 7 bases; bases outside gene matches: 15. Germline-derived CDR1 and CDR2 are SGHTS and YDEGEE. CDR3 in amino acids: CASSRVQGAAGGGYTF. CDR3 nucleotide sequence: TGTGCCAGCAGCCGAGTCCAGGGGGCGGCAGGCGGTGGCTACACCTTC.

The chain has TRBV30 and TRBJ1-1; the D gene is possibly TRBD1 (5 bases). The CDR3 covers 14 residues. The germline V and J ends were trimmed by 4 bases and 5 bases, with 17 bases remaining between them. Germline V gene data show CDR1 as GTSNPN and CDR2 as SVGIG (reference sequence). As DNA, the CDR3 is TGTGCCTGGAAATGGTCAACGGGGGGGACTGAAGCTTTCTTT. It codes for CAWKWSTGGTEAFF. Complete variable domain (other parts from reference TRBV30 and TRBJ1-1): SQTIHQWPATLVQPVGSPLSLECTVEGTSNPNLYWYRQAAGRGLQLLFYSVGIGQISSEVPQNLSASRPQDRQFILSSKKLLLSDSGFYLCAWKWSTGGTEAFFGQGTRLTVV.

This chain links TRBV6-1 with TRBJ2-7, with TRBD1 matching over 10 bases. Unmatched junction bases numbered 9, after V lost 2 bases and J lost 2 bases. The CDR3 totals 17 residues. CDR1 is MNHNS, CDR2 SASEGT, per germline. The CDR3 reads CASSELWAGTGAYEQYF. The CDR3 region has the DNA TGTGCCAGCAGTGAATTATGGGCCGGGACAGGGGCCTACGAGCAGTACTTC.

V gene TRBV28 combines with J gene TRBJ1-5; D possibly corresponds to TRBD1 (5 bases). Trimming took 4 bases from V and 2 from J, leaving 9 bases between them. This CDR3 is built from 14 residues. Germline V gene sequence: CDR1 MDHEN, CDR2 SYDVKM. This chain's CDR3 is CASSSQGGNQPQHF. The CDR3 DNA sequence: TGTGCCAGCAGTTCACAAGGGGGCAATCAGCCCCAGCATTTT.

This rearrangement joins TRBV23-1 to TRBJ2-7, with a tentative D call TRBD1 (5 bases). TRBV23-1 is placed among ORFs of uncertain function. The V end was cut by 0 bases, the J end by 3 bases, with 12 bases between. The CDR3 sequence is 15 residues long. Here the CDR3 DNA reads TGCGCCAGCAGTCAATCCAAGGGGTCCCACTACGAGCAGTACTTC. Translation: CASSQSKGSHYEQYF.

The chain links TRBV10-3 to TRBJ2-5; 7 bases fit TRBD2. The germline V gene has CDR1 ENHRY and CDR2 SYGVKD. V gave up 2 bases and J gave up 2 bases; unmatched junction bases: 2. The CDR3 is 14 amino acids. The CDR3 reads CAISETGGQETQYF. In DNA, the CDR3 is TGTGCCATCAGTGAGACGGGAGGACAAGAGACCCAGTACTTC.

The chain carries TRBV7-9 and TRBJ1-1; no clear D gene. CDR3 size: 17 residues. Germline V lookup: CDR1 SEHNR, CDR2 FQNEAQ (reference sequence). V lost 5 bases and J lost 3, with 22 bases in between. The chain's CDR3 is CASSHRMEGWMDTEAFF. Written as DNA, the CDR3 is TGTGCCAGCAGCCACCGGATGGAGGGATGGATGGACACTGAAGCTTTCTTT.

The J gene is TRBJ2-7, the V gene TRBV30; D remains unclear. CDR1 is GTSNPN, CDR2 SVGIG, per germline (reference sequence). V was shortened by 3 bases and J by 0 bases, with 15 bases between the two germline ends. This CDR3 has 15 residues. The CDR3 here is CAWRELGYLSYEQYF. As DNA, the CDR3 is TGTGCCTGGAGGGAGCTTGGTTACCTCTCCTACGAGCAGTACTTC.

This chain connects TRBV11-2 to TRBJ2-1, with a weak D call TRBD2 (6 bases). Germline CDR1 and CDR2: SGHAT and FQNNGV. With 3 bases removed from V and 4 bases from J, the gap between germline ends came to 13 bases. This CDR3 region has 15 residues. In nucleotides, the CDR3 is TGTGCCAGCAGCTTGGGCGGGACCACATACAATGAGCAGTTCTTC. Its protein is CASSLGGTTYNEQFF. The full variable domain, with the rest looked up from reference TRBV11-2 and TRBJ2-1, is EAGVAQSPRYKIIEKRQSVAFWCNPISGHATLYWYQQILGQGPKLLIQFQNNGVVDDSQLPKDRFSAERLKGVDSTLKIQPAKLEDSAVYLCASSLGGTTYNEQFFGPGTRLTVL.

The V gene is TRBV30, the J gene TRBJ2-5, with TRBD2 identical over 7 bases. Germline-derived CDR1 and CDR2 are GTSNPN and SVGIG (reference sequence). This CDR3 region has 13 residues. The J segment lost 6 bases and the V segment lost 2 bases, leaving 6 bases of the junction unmatched. The CDR3 here is CAWSRLAEKTQYF. CDR3 in DNA: TGTGCCTGGAGTCGGCTAGCGGAGAAGACCCAGTACTTC.